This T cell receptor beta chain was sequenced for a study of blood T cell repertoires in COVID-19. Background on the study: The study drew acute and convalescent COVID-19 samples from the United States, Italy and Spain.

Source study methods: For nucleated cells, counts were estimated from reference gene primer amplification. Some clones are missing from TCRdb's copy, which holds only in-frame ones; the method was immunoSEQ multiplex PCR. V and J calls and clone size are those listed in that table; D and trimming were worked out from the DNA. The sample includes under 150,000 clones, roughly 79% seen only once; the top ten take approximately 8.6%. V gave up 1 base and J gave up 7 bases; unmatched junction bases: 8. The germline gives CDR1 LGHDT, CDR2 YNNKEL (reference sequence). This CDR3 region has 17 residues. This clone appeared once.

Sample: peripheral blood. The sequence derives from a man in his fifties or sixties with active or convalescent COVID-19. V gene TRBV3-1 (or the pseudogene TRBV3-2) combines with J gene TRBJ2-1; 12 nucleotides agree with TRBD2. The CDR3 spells CASSQGGWLAGGNEQFF. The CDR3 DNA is TGTGCCAGCAGCCAAGGGGGCTGGCTAGCGGGAGGGAATGAGCAGTTCTTC.